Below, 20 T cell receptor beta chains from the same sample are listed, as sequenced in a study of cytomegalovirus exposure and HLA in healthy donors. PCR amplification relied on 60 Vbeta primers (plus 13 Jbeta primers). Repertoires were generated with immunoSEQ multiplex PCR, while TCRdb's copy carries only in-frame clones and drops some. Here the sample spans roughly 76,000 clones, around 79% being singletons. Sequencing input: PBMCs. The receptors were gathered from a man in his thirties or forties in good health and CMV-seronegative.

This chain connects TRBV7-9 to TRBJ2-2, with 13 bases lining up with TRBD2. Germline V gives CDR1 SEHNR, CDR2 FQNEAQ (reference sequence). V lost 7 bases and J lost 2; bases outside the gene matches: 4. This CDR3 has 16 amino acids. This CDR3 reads CASIKGLAGNTGELFF. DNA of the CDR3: TGTGCCAGCATTAAGGGACTAGCGGGAAACACCGGGGAGCTGTTTTTT.

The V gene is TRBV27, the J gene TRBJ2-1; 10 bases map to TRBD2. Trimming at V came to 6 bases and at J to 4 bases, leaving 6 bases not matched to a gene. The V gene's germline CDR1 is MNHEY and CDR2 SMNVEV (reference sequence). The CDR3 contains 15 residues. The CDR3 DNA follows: TGTGCCAGCAGGACTAGCGGGTGGGAGTACAATGAGCAGTTCTTC. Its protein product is CASRTSGWEYNEQFF.

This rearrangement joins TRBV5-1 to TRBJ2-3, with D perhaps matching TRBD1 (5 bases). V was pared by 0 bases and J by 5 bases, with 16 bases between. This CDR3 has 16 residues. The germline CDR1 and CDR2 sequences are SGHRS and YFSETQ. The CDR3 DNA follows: TGCGCCAGCAGCTTGGTAGGCGGCCTAGGGGAAGATACGCAGTATTTT. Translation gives CASSLVGGLGEDTQYF.

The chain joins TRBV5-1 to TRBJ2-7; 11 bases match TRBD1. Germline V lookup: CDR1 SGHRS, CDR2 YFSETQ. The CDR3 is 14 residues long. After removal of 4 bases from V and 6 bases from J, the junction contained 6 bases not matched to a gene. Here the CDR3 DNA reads TGCGCCAGCAGCCCGGGACAGGGGGTGTGCGAGCAGTACTTC. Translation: CASSPGQGVCEQYF.

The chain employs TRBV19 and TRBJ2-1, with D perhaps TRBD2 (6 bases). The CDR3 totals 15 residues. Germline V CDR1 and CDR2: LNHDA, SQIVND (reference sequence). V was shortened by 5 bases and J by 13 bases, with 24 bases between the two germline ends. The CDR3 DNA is TGTGCCAGTAGTCCCCGGGACTCCACTATAGCCCGACAGTTCTTC. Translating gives CASSPRDSTIARQFF.

CDR3 nucleotide sequence: TGTGCCAGCAGCTTGGGCGGGGGGGCCTACAATGAGCAGTTCTTC. It encodes CASSLGGGAYNEQFF. J is TRBJ2-1 and V is TRBV5-4, with 9 bases fitting TRBD2. CDR3 length: 15 residues. The V gene's germline CDR1 is SGHNT and CDR2 YYREEE (reference sequence). After removal of 0 bases from V and 2 bases from J, the junction contained 0 bases not matched to a gene.

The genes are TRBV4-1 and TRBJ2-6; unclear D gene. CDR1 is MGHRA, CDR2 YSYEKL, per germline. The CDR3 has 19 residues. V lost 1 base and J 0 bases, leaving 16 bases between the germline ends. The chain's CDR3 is CASSQVGQAHSSGANVLTF. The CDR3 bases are TGCGCCAGCAGCCAAGTAGGCCAGGCACATAGCTCTGGGGCCAACGTCCTGACTTTC.

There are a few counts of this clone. The CDR3 region is CASSLVAGRGDEKLFF. CDR3 in DNA: TGTGCCAGCAGCTTAGTTGCCGGGAGAGGAGATGAAAAACTGTTTTTT. The chain has TRBV11-2 and TRBJ1-4; D gene ambiguous. V was clipped by 1 base and J by 6 bases, with 15 bases between them. The CDR3 covers 16 residues. Germline V gene sequence: CDR1 SGHAT, CDR2 FQNNGV.

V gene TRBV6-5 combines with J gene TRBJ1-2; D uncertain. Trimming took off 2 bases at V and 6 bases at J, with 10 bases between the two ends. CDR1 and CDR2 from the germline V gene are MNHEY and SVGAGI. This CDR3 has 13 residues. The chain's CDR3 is CASSYEGIDGYTF. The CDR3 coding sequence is TGTGCCAGCAGTTACGAGGGAATAGATGGCTACACCTTC.

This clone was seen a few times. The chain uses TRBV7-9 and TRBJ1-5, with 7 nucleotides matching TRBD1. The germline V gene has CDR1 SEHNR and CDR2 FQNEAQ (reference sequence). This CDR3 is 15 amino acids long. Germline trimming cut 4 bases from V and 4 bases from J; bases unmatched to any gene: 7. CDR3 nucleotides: TGTGCCAGCAGCTCGGACAGGACAATAAATCAGCCCCAGCATTTT. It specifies CASSSDRTINQPQHF.

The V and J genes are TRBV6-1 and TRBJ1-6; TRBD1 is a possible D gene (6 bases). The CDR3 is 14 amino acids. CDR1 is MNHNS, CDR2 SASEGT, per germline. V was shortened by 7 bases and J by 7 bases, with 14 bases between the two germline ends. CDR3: CASIHREDNSPLHF. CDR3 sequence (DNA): TGTGCCAGCATTCACAGGGAAGACAATTCACCCCTCCACTTT.

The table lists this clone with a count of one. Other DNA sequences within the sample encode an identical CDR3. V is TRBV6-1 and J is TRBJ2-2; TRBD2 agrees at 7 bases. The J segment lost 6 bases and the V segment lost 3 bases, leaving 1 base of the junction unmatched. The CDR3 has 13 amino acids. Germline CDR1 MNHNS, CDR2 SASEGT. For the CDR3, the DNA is TGTGCCAGCAGTGAGCGGGGGTCCGGGGAGCTGTTTTTT. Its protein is CASSERGSGELFF.

DNA for the CDR3: TGTGCCAGCAGCTCTCGGACTGGATTTGAAGGGGAGCTGTTTTTT. Its protein is CASSSRTGFEGELFF. The chain has TRBV6-5 and TRBJ2-2, with D possibly matching TRBD2 (5 bases). The V end was cut by 6 bases, the J end by 8 bases, with 19 bases between. Germline V gene data show CDR1 as MNHEY and CDR2 as SVGAGI. The length of the CDR3 is 15 residues.

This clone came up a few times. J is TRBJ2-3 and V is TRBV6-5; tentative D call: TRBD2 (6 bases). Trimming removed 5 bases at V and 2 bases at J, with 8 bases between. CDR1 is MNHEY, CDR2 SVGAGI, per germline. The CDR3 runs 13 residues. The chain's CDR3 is CASSRRVTDTQYF. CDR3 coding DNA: TGTGCCAGCAGTCGGAGGGTCACAGATACGCAGTATTTT.

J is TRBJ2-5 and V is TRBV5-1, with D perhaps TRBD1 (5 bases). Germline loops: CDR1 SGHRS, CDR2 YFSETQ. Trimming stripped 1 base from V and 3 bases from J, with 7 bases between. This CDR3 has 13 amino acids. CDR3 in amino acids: CASSLQGEETQYF. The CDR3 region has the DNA TGCGCCAGCAGCTTGCAAGGGGAAGAGACCCAGTACTTC.

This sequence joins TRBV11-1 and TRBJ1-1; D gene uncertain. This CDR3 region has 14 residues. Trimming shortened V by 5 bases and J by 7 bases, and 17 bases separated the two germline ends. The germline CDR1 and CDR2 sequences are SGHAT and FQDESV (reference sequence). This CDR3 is CASSSPGYRDEAFF. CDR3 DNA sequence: TGTGCCAGCAGCAGCCCGGGGTATCGCGATGAAGCTTTCTTT.

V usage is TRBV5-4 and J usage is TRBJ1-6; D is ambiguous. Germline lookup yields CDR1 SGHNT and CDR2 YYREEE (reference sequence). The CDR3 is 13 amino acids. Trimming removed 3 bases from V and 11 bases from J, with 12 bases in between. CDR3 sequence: CASSYGDGAPLHF. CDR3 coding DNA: TGTGCCAGCAGCTACGGCGACGGAGCACCCCTCCACTTT.

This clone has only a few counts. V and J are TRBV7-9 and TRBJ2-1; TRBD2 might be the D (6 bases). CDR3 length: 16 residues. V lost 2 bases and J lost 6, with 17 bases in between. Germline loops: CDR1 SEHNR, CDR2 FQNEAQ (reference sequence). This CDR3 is CASSLTRDVEVNEQFF. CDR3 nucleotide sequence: TGTGCCAGCAGCTTAACGCGGGACGTAGAGGTCAATGAGCAGTTCTTC.

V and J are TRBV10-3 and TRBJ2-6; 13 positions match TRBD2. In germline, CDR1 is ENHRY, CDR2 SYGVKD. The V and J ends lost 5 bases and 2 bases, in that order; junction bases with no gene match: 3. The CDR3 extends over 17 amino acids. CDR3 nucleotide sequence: TGTGCCATCAGTCCAGGGACTAGCGGGACTGGGGCCAACGTCCTGACTTTC. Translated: CAISPGTSGTGANVLTF.

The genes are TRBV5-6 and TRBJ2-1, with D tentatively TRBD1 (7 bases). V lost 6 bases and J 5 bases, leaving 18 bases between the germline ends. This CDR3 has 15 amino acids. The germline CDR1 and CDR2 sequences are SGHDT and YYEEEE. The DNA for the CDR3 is TGTGCCAGCACCAAGCAGCCAGGGGGGAACAATGAGCAGTTCTTC. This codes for CASTKQPGGNNEQFF.